These 27 T cell receptor beta chains were all obtained from the same sample, sequenced in a study of cytomegalovirus exposure and HLA in healthy donors (dated by TCRdb to the late 2010s). Library construction relied on the immunoSEQ multiplex PCR assay. For the multiplex PCR, a mixture combining 60 forward primers for TCR Vbeta segments and 13 reverse primers for TCR Jbeta segments was used. TCRdb took this table from immuneACCESS and kept in-frame rearrangements with V and J called. Such tables lack part of the clones; where checked against another copy, unresolved V genes explain under half of the gap, and the rest is unexplained. This sample is represented by about 190,000 clones; approximately 85% of them were singletons. The biggest ten clones account for more than 1.5% of the sample. Input material: PBMCs. The receptors were sampled from a young man in good health and CMV-seronegative.

This chain connects TRBV28 to TRBJ2-5; TRBD1 matches 7 bases. The closer fit of TRBJ2-7 to the DNA end suggests the J call may be wrong. Germline CDR1 reads MDHEN; CDR2 reads SYDVKM. CDR3 size: 11 residues. CDR3 in amino acids: CATGTVYEQYF. CDR3 nucleotide sequence: TGTGCCACCGGGACAGTGTACGAGCAGTACTTC.

The chain employs TRBV7-9 and TRBJ2-1; D perhaps matches TRBD2 (6 bases). Looked up from germline, CDR1 is SEHNR and CDR2 is FQNEAQ (reference sequence). V lost 10 bases, J lost 2 bases, and 12 bases lay in between. This CDR3 comprises 13 residues. CDR3 coding DNA: TGTGCCATCCCAAGGAGGGCCTACAATGAGCAGTTCTTC. Protein product: CAIPRRAYNEQFF.

Details on this clone: Since no conserved phenylalanine or tryptophan closes the CDR3, a read error is the likely cause. The DNA is left out, because the CDR3 cannot be placed on it with certainty; the CDR3 is given as TCRdb lists it. This chain connects TRBV20-1 to TRBJ2-3; the table's D call, TRBD2, has no DNA check behind it. Germline V CDR1 and CDR2: DFQATT, SNEGSKA (reference sequence). The CDR3 has 9 residues if both end residues are counted. CDR3 sequence reads: CSARGLSGL.

The CDR3 DNA reads as TGTGCCAGCAGCTTAGGAAAAGAAAGGGGCGAGCAGTACTTC. It specifies CASSLGKERGEQYF. This chain links TRBV11-1 with TRBJ2-7; the D gene is possibly TRBD1 (5 bases). CDR3 size: 14 residues. Trimming took off 1 base at V and 6 bases at J, with 13 bases between the two ends. CDR1 and CDR2 (germline): SGHAT, FQDESV (reference sequence).

This chain uses TRBV4-1 with TRBJ1-5; D is perhaps TRBD1 (5 bases). Germline V lookup: CDR1 MGHRA, CDR2 YSYEKL. Trimming took 1 base from V and 2 from J, leaving 27 bases between them. CDR3 length: 21 amino acids. The CDR3 loop is CASSQGPWAARQSEGNQPQHF. CDR3 DNA sequence: TGCGCCAGCAGCCAAGGCCCTTGGGCGGCAAGACAGTCAGAGGGCAATCAGCCCCAGCATTTT.

J is TRBJ2-1 and V is TRBV2; D gene uncertain. The V gene lost 8 bases and the J gene lost 0 bases, with 8 bases spanning the gap. Germline V CDR1 and CDR2: SNHLY, FYNNEI. This CDR3 region has 13 residues. In DNA form, the CDR3 reads TGTGCCAGCGATCCTAGCTCCTACAATGAGCAGTTCTTC. It specifies CASDPSSYNEQFF.

The rearrangement links TRBV6-5 to TRBJ2-7; no firm D call. The CDR3 runs to 13 residues. Germline lookup yields CDR1 MNHEY and CDR2 SVGAGI. V lost 4 bases, J lost 4 bases, and 11 bases lay in between. CDR3 in DNA: TGTGCCAGCAGTTCCCCTCAGGTTTACGAGCAGTACTTC. This translates into CASSSPQVYEQYF.

The chain combines TRBV5-6 with TRBJ2-3, with 7 bases that match TRBD2. The CDR3 has 17 residues. Looked up from germline, CDR1 is SGHDT and CDR2 is YYEEEE. J gave up 3 bases and V 2 bases, and 12 bases lay outside the gene matches. CDR3 nucleotide sequence: TGTGCCAGCAGCTTCAAAAGCGGGACCCGAATTACAGATACGCAGTATTTT. This gives the protein CASSFKSGTRITDTQYF. The full variable domain, rest sourced from reference TRBV5-6 and TRBJ2-3, is DAGVTQSPTHLIKTRGQQVTLRCSPKSGHDTVSWYQQALGQGPQFIFQYYEEEERQRGNFPDRFSGHQFPNYSSELNVNALLLGDSALYLCASSFKSGTRITDTQYFGPGTRLTVL.

V usage is TRBV7-2 and J usage is TRBJ2-1; 9 bases align to TRBD2. With V trimmed by 2 bases and J by 7 bases, 9 bases remained unmatched. CDR1 and CDR2 (germline): SGHTA, FQGNSA. CDR3 length: 16 residues. Here the CDR3 DNA reads TGTGCCAGCAGCTTAAATGGACTAGCGATGGGTAATGAGCAGTTCTTC. Translation: CASSLNGLAMGNEQFF.

This chain joins TRBV2 and TRBJ1-4, with 7 bases aligning to TRBD1. J lost 0 bases, V lost 5 bases, and 3 bases had no gene match. The CDR3 runs 15 residues. Germline V gene data show CDR1 as SNHLY and CDR2 as FYNNEI. CDR3: CASSRDRTTNEKLFF. DNA of the CDR3: TGTGCCAGCAGTAGGGACAGAACAACTAATGAAAAACTGTTTTTT.

The chain combines TRBV9 with TRBJ1-1; D unclear. Germline CDR1 and CDR2: SGDLS and YYNGEE. Trimming removed 0 bases from V and 7 bases from J, with 7 bases in between. CDR3 size: 12 residues. For the CDR3, the DNA is TGTGCCAGCAGCGTAGAACTTGGTGAAGCTTTCTTT. Translating gives CASSVELGEAFF.

Worth noting for this clone: The sample contains more than one DNA sequence encoding this CDR3. The chain couples TRBV7-9 to TRBJ1-2; D unclear. Looked up from germline, CDR1 is SEHNR and CDR2 is FQNEAQ (reference sequence). V lost 7 bases, J lost 4 bases, and 16 bases lay in between. The CDR3 consists of 14 residues. The CDR3 sequence: CASTVSPPSYGYTF. The CDR3 nucleotides are TGTGCCAGCACCGTCTCCCCACCTAGCTATGGCTACACCTTC. The full variable domain, with the rest looked up from reference TRBV7-9 and TRBJ1-2, is DTGVSQNPRHKITKRGQNVTFRCDPISEHNRLYWYRQTLGQGPEFLTYFQNEAQLEKSRLLSDRFSAERPKGSFSTLEIQRTEQGDSAMYLCASTVSPPSYGYTFGSGTRLTVV.

V usage is TRBV7-2 and J usage is TRBJ2-7; 7 bases match TRBD1. Germline V gives CDR1 SGHTA, CDR2 FQGNSA. Unmatched junction bases numbered 6, after V lost 1 base and J lost 3 bases. This CDR3 is 15 amino acids long. The CDR3: CASSLDRGYGYEQYF. The CDR3 nucleotides are TGTGCCAGCAGCTTAGACAGGGGCTATGGCTACGAGCAGTACTTC.

The chain has TRBV2 and TRBJ2-5; 8 bases are a match to TRBD2. The CDR3 contains 16 residues. CDR1 is SNHLY, CDR2 FYNNEI, per germline. Trimming took 2 bases from V and 4 from J; bases not matched to a gene: 9. CDR3 protein: CASSEKSGGHRETQYF. The DNA for the CDR3 is TGTGCCAGCAGTGAAAAAAGCGGGGGACACCGAGAGACCCAGTACTTC.

CDR3 sequence: CASSSTGAAYGYTF. CDR3 coding DNA: TGTGCCAGCAGTTCCACAGGGGCGGCCTATGGCTACACCTTC. This chain uses TRBV28 with TRBJ1-2, with 7 bases fitting TRBD1. V lost 4 bases and J lost 4; bases outside the gene matches: 6. The CDR3 has 14 residues. Per the germline V gene, CDR1 is MDHEN and CDR2 is SYDVKM.

The V and J genes are TRBV7-2 and TRBJ2-1; 14 bases are a match to TRBD2. The length of the CDR3 is 17 residues. Germline CDR1 reads SGHTA; CDR2 reads FQGNSA. Trimming removed 4 bases from V and 7 bases from J; junction bases left unmatched: 9. CDR3 in DNA: TGTGCCAGCAGCTCCCTCTTGGGACTAGCGGGAGTTAATGAGCAGTTCTTC. The encoded protein is CASSSLLGLAGVNEQFF.

The chain couples TRBV28 to TRBJ2-1, with a tentative D call TRBD2 (6 bases). V was pared by 2 bases and J by 4 bases, with 12 bases between. From germline, CDR1 is MDHEN and CDR2 SYDVKM. This CDR3 comprises 15 residues. The CDR3 coding sequence is TGTGCCAGCAGTTTAGGCGGGATGGGTTACAATGAGCAGTTCTTC. As protein: CASSLGGMGYNEQFF.

This chain joins TRBV6-5 and TRBJ2-5, with a tentative D call TRBD2 (5 bases). Germline CDR1 and CDR2: MNHEY and SVGAGI. Trimming took off 6 bases at V and 3 bases at J, with 14 bases between the two ends. The CDR3 length is 14 residues. The CDR3 loop is CASSPLVPEETQYF. Here the CDR3 DNA reads TGTGCCAGCAGCCCACTAGTTCCTGAAGAGACCCAGTACTTC.

The chain joins TRBV6-6 to TRBJ2-1; a possible D gene is TRBD1 (6 bases). CDR1 is MNHNY, CDR2 SVGAGI, per germline (reference sequence). Trimming pared 6 bases from V and 7 bases from J, leaving 13 bases between. The CDR3 is 13 residues long. The CDR3 DNA is TGTGCCAGCAGGGCTACAGGGACAAATGAGCAGTTCTTC. It yields the protein CASRATGTNEQFF.

The chain is built from TRBV5-5 and TRBJ2-7; TRBD2 agrees at 8 bases. The junction had 17 bases not matched to a gene; V was cut back by 6 bases and J by 0 bases. The CDR3 is made up of 18 amino acids. Germline CDR1 reads SGHKS; CDR2 reads YYEKEE (reference sequence). The CDR3 bases are TGTGCCAGCAAAAAAGGAGTGCGGGGGGCAACGAGCTCCTACGAGCAGTACTTC. Translated, it gives CASKKGVRGATSSYEQYF.

This chain joins TRBV10-3 and TRBJ2-7; D perhaps matches TRBD2 (5 bases). The CDR3 consists of 14 residues. The ends were cut back, 6 bases at V and 4 bases at J, with 16 bases in the middle. CDR1 and CDR2 (germline): ENHRY, SYGVKD. The CDR3 region is CAISETQLGYEQYF. In DNA, the CDR3 is TGTGCCATCAGCGAAACTCAACTAGGGTACGAGCAGTACTTC.

The chain employs TRBV6-6 and TRBJ1-3; TRBD1 agrees at 7 bases. Losses at the gene ends were 6 bases for V and 1 base for J; bases not matched to a gene: 3. The CDR3 is made up of 14 amino acids. Germline V gene lookup returns CDR1 MNHNY and CDR2 SVGAGI (reference sequence). The CDR3 sequence is CASRDRASGNTIYF. CDR3 nucleotide sequence: TGTGCCAGCAGAGACAGGGCATCTGGAAACACCATATATTTT.

The chain carries TRBV9 and TRBJ1-1, with D maybe TRBD1 (5 bases). CDR3 length equals 17 residues. Germline V gives CDR1 SGDLS, CDR2 YYNGEE. Trimming shortened V by 0 bases and J by 3 bases, and 18 bases separated the two germline ends. As DNA, the CDR3 is TGTGCCAGCAGCGTAGGGGCAGGGTCAGTCAGGGACACTGAAGCTTTCTTT. Translated, it gives CASSVGAGSVRDTEAFF. The variable domain in full, completed from reference TRBV9 and TRBJ1-1, reads DSGVTQTPKHLITATGQRVTLRCSPRSGDLSVYWYQQSLDQGLQFLIQYYNGEERAKGNILERFSAQQFPDLHSELNLSSLELGDSALYFCASSVGAGSVRDTEAFFGQGTRLTVV.

This clone was picked up a small number of times. V gene TRBV10-3 combines with J gene TRBJ1-2; a possible D gene is TRBD1 (6 bases). The CDR3 sequence is 16 residues long. Looked up from germline, CDR1 is ENHRY and CDR2 is SYGVKD. V shed 8 bases and J shed 4 bases, with 23 bases lying between them. The CDR3 reads CAIPVGRSGQAYGYTF. The CDR3 DNA follows: TGTGCCATCCCAGTGGGGAGATCGGGACAAGCCTATGGCTACACCTTC.

This clone was seen only a few times. For the CDR3, the DNA is TGTGCCAGCAGTGTCGAGGGCCAAGAGACCCAGTACTTC. This translates into CASSVEGQETQYF. The rearrangement uses TRBV28 and TRBJ2-5; weak D call: TRBD2 (5 bases). This CDR3 spans 13 amino acids. The V gene's germline CDR1 is MDHEN and CDR2 SYDVKM. With 5 bases removed from V and 1 base from J, the gap between germline ends came to 8 bases.

The J gene is TRBJ2-3, the V gene TRBV5-4; D possibly corresponds to TRBD2 (6 bases). V shed 5 bases and J shed 4 bases, with 11 bases lying between them. Germline V lookup: CDR1 SGHNT, CDR2 YYREEE (reference sequence). This CDR3 comprises 13 residues. DNA for the CDR3: TGTGCCAGCAGGGGGGGAGGAGCAGATACGCAGTATTTT. Protein product: CASRGGGADTQYF. The full variable domain, with the rest looked up from reference TRBV5-4 and TRBJ2-3, is ETGVTQSPTHLIKTRGQQVTLRCSSQSGHNTVSWYQQALGQGPQFIFQYYREEENGRGNFPPRFSGLQFPNYSSELNVNALELDDSALYLCASRGGGADTQYFGPGTRLTVL.

V gene TRBV30 combines with J gene TRBJ2-3; no clear D. This CDR3 comprises 17 residues. V was shortened by 0 bases and J by 0 bases, with 16 bases between the two germline ends. CDR1 and CDR2 (germline): GTSNPN, SVGIG (reference sequence). CDR3 protein: CAWSVLPSRFSTDTQYF. In DNA form, the CDR3 reads TGTGCCTGGAGTGTACTTCCTTCTAGATTCAGCACAGATACGCAGTATTTT.